This entry lists 32 T cell receptor beta chains sequenced from one sample in a study of neoadjuvant anti-PD-1 for oral cavity cancer. Using immunoSEQ multiplex PCR, the repertoire was profiled, and TCRdb retains in-frame clones only, with some absent. The sample includes under 15,000 clones, 71% of them seen just once. Time point defined: after neoadjuvant nivolumab, at surgical resection. The source material was PBMCs, sampled after nivolumab (anti-PD-1) treatment. These receptors all stem from a person aged 35 to 85 with oral cavity squamous cell carcinoma.

In its sample, this clone was seen a few times. V and J are TRBV6-1 and TRBJ2-5; D remains ambiguous. This CDR3 has 15 amino acids. Trimming took off 7 bases at V and 2 bases at J, with 17 bases between the two ends. Germline loops: CDR1 MNHNS, CDR2 SASEGT. The CDR3 region has the DNA TGTGCCAGCATTGTCTCCCCCGGGTGGCAAGAGACCCAGTACTTC. This sequence encodes CASIVSPGWQETQYF.

J is TRBJ2-7 and V is TRBV27; 10 bases map to TRBD1. Germline lookup yields CDR1 MNHEY and CDR2 SMNVEV (reference sequence). The CDR3 is made up of 15 amino acids. Trimming at V came to 7 bases and at J to 5 bases, leaving 11 bases not matched to a gene. CDR3 residues: CASNRGTGVRNEQYF. The CDR3 bases are TGTGCCAGCAATCGCGGGACAGGGGTAAGGAACGAGCAGTACTTC.

The gene calls are TRBV7-2 and TRBJ2-7, with a tentative D call TRBD2 (5 bases). The CDR3 runs to 15 residues. Trimming cost V 2 bases and J 4 bases, with 15 bases left between them. Germline lookup yields CDR1 SGHTA and CDR2 FQGNSA. CDR3 protein: CASSLMGAPGYEQYF. DNA for the CDR3: TGTGCCAGCAGCTTAATGGGAGCCCCGGGATACGAGCAGTACTTC. Full variable domain (missing parts from reference TRBV7-2 and TRBJ2-7): GAGVSQSPSNKVTEKGKDVELRCDPISGHTALYWYRQSLGQGLEFLIYFQGNSAPDKSGLPSDRFSAERTGGSVSTLTIQRTQQEDSAVYLCASSLMGAPGYEQYFGPGTRLTVT.

The chain employs TRBV4-1 and TRBJ2-5, with a weak D call TRBD2 (5 bases). CDR1 and CDR2 from the germline V gene are MGHRA and YSYEKL. This CDR3 is 13 amino acids long. The germline V and J ends were trimmed by 1 base and 4 bases, with 7 bases remaining between them. The CDR3 spells CASSQGAGETQYF. In DNA form, the CDR3 reads TGCGCCAGCAGCCAAGGGGCGGGAGAGACCCAGTACTTC.

The chain couples TRBV10-3 to TRBJ1-3; D unclear. Germline lookup yields CDR1 ENHRY and CDR2 SYGVKD. V was pared by 0 bases and J by 0 bases, with 9 bases between. The CDR3 covers 16 residues. The CDR3 DNA sequence: TGTGCCATCAGTGAGTCTGCAGGCCTCTCTGGAAACACCATATATTTT. Its protein product is CAISESAGLSGNTIYF.

V and J are TRBV5-1 and TRBJ2-7; a possible D gene is TRBD1 (6 bases). V shed 4 bases and J shed 6 bases, with 14 bases lying between them. CDR1 and CDR2 from the germline V gene are SGHRS and YFSETQ. CDR3 length: 13 amino acids. The DNA of the CDR3 is TGCGCCAGCAGCATGTATCTAGGGGGCGAGCAGTACTTC. It translates to CASSMYLGGEQYF.

This clone appeared a few times. The CDR3 coding sequence is TGTGCCAGCAGCTTAACGGGACAGGAAGCTTTCTTT. Protein: CASSLTGQEAFF. The chain carries TRBV7-9 and TRBJ1-1, with 7 bases fitting TRBD1. The germline V gene encodes CDR1 SEHNR and CDR2 FQNEAQ (reference sequence). The CDR3 covers 12 residues. The J segment lost 8 bases and the V segment lost 2 bases, leaving 2 bases of the junction unmatched.

V usage is TRBV5-1 and J usage is TRBJ2-7, with D uncertain. Germline CDR1 and CDR2: SGHRS and YFSETQ. V lost 4 bases, J lost 3 bases, and 8 bases lay in between. The CDR3 contains 12 residues. This CDR3 is CASSDDNYEQYF. The CDR3, as DNA: TGCGCCAGCAGCGATGACAACTACGAGCAGTACTTC.

V is TRBV13 and J is TRBJ2-7, with 12 bases identical to TRBD2. V shed 6 bases and J 1 base; nucleotides not matched to a gene: 4. This CDR3 has 15 amino acids. Germline V gene sequence: CDR1 PRHDT, CDR2 FYEKMQ (reference sequence). CDR3 sequence: CASRELAGGSYEQYF. CDR3 DNA: TGTGCCAGCAGGGAGCTAGCGGGAGGGTCCTACGAGCAGTACTTC.

The V and J genes are TRBV5-1 and TRBJ2-4; D might be TRBD2 (6 bases). V was clipped by 8 bases and J by 8 bases, with 14 bases between them. CDR1 is SGHRS and CDR2 is YFSETQ in the germline V gene. CDR3 length: 12 residues. The CDR3 DNA reads as TGCGCCAGTCGGGATCCGGGGGACATTCAGTACTTC. It encodes CASRDPGDIQYF.

This chain links TRBV11-2 with TRBJ2-1; TRBD2 agrees at 10 bases. The CDR3 runs to 15 residues. Trimming cost V 5 bases and J 11 bases; bases outside gene matches: 12. Germline CDR1 and CDR2: SGHAT and FQNNGV. In DNA, the CDR3 is TGTGCCAGCAGCCTGCCGGGGTTAGCGGGGGGCAAGCAGTTCTTC. It is translated as CASSLPGLAGGKQFF.

The chain uses TRBV7-3 and TRBJ2-2; 8 bases fit TRBD2. CDR1 and CDR2 (germline): SGHTA, FQGTGA. V trimming: 5 bases; J trimming: 4 bases; junction bases outside the gene matches: 6. CDR3 size: 15 residues. The CDR3 sequence: CASSTGGAVTGELFF. The DNA of the CDR3 is TGTGCCAGCAGCACCGGGGGGGCGGTCACCGGGGAGCTGTTTTTT.

The chain is built from TRBV27 and TRBJ1-2; perhaps TRBD1 as D (6 bases). The V and J ends lost 5 bases and 7 bases respectively, with 17 bases between them. The CDR3 extends over 14 amino acids. CDR1 and CDR2 from the germline V gene are MNHEY and SMNVEV (reference sequence). DNA of the CDR3: TGTGCCAGCAGTCCACAAACAGGGTTAGTTGGCTACACCTTC. It yields the protein CASSPQTGLVGYTF.

This chain joins TRBV11-3 and TRBJ2-1, with TRBD2 identical over 8 bases. Germline V gene lookup returns CDR1 SGHNT and CDR2 YENEEA. This CDR3 has 14 residues. After removal of 1 base from V and 7 bases from J, the junction contained 3 bases not matched to a gene. CDR3 DNA: TGTGCCAGCAGCTTAGGCGGGAGGCCTAATGAGCAGTTCTTC. Amino acid sequence: CASSLGGRPNEQFF.

The chain recombines TRBV28 with TRBJ2-6; the D gene could be TRBD1 or TRBD2 (5 bases each). Germline V lookup: CDR1 MDHEN, CDR2 SYDVKM. The CDR3 totals 19 residues. V was cut by 3 bases and J by 1 base, with 19 bases left in between. This chain's CDR3 is CASSFFGSSGPSGANVLTF. The CDR3 DNA sequence: TGTGCCAGCAGTTTTTTCGGCAGTTCGGGACCTTCTGGGGCCAACGTCCTGACTTTC.

The chain combines TRBV30 with TRBJ2-2, with D uncertain. The CDR3 runs 13 residues. CDR1 and CDR2 (germline): GTSNPN, SVGIG (reference sequence). Trimming stripped 2 bases from V and 7 bases from J, with 11 bases between. The CDR3 protein is CAWSSLSGGELFF. DNA for the CDR3: TGTGCCTGGAGTTCATTGTCCGGCGGGGAGCTGTTTTTT.

The rearrangement joins TRBV5-6 to TRBJ2-1, with 10 bases aligning to TRBD2. V lost 4 bases, J lost 7 bases, and 11 bases stayed unmatched. CDR1 and CDR2 from the germline V gene are SGHDT and YYEEEE. The CDR3 totals 16 residues. Here the CDR3 DNA reads TGTGCCAGCAGCCGACCAACGGGACTAGCGACGAATGAGCAGTTCTTC. It encodes CASSRPTGLATNEQFF.

The chain is built from TRBV5-1 and TRBJ2-3, with 8 bases identical to TRBD2. V dropped 4 bases and J dropped 3; count of bases not matched to a gene: 4. This CDR3 region has 14 residues. CDR1 is SGHRS and CDR2 is YFSETQ in the germline V gene. CDR3 loop: CASSPGGATDTQYF. The CDR3 bases are TGCGCCAGCAGCCCCGGGGGGGCAACAGATACGCAGTATTTT.

The chain links TRBV7-3 to TRBJ2-3; the D is unclear. Germline CDR1 SGHTA, CDR2 FQGTGA. V lost 4 bases and J 8 bases, leaving 16 bases between the germline ends. The CDR3 extends over 14 amino acids. The CDR3 nucleotides are TGTGCCAGCAGCTCAAGTCCCCTAGTCCGTACGCAGTATTTT. Protein product: CASSSSPLVRTQYF.

The chain links TRBV2 to TRBJ2-1; D is uncertain. V lost 7 bases, J lost 3 bases, and 4 bases lay in between. CDR3 size: 11 residues. Germline lookup yields CDR1 SNHLY and CDR2 FYNNEI. This CDR3 reads CASNLYNEQFF. The CDR3 DNA sequence: TGTGCCAGCAACCTCTACAATGAGCAGTTCTTC.

This clone appeared a few times. V gene TRBV5-4 combines with J gene TRBJ2-7; TRBD2 might be the D (5 bases). Between the trimmed V and J ends, which lost 0 bases and 5 bases, there was a span of 21 bases. Germline CDR1 reads SGHNT; CDR2 reads YYREEE (reference sequence). CDR3 length: 17 residues. As DNA, the CDR3 is TGTGCCAGCAGCTTGGACGGCGGACTCCCGGTCATCCACGAGCAGTACTTC. This gives the protein CASSLDGGLPVIHEQYF.

Written as DNA, the CDR3 is TGTGCCAGCAGTGTAGGGCACCCGAGCTCTGGAAACACCATATATTTT. Its protein is CASSVGHPSSGNTIYF. J is TRBJ1-3 and V is TRBV2, with D unresolved. V lost 4 bases and J 0 bases, leaving 13 bases between the germline ends. The V gene's germline CDR1 is SNHLY and CDR2 FYNNEI. This CDR3 contains 16 residues.

The V and J genes are TRBV5-1 and TRBJ2-7, with a tentative D call TRBD1 (5 bases). V gave up 4 bases and J gave up 3 bases, with 17 bases separating them. This CDR3 region has 15 residues. Germline CDR1 SGHRS, CDR2 YFSETQ. CDR3 residues: CASSVLSGHFYEQYF. The CDR3 DNA sequence: TGCGCCAGCAGCGTACTGTCAGGGCACTTCTACGAGCAGTACTTC.

This rearrangement joins TRBV19 to TRBJ1-4, with 7 bases that match TRBD1. Trimming cost V 5 bases and J 11 bases; bases outside gene matches: 5. The V gene's germline CDR1 is LNHDA and CDR2 SQIVND (reference sequence). CDR3 length: 12 amino acids. CDR3 DNA: TGTGCCAGTAGTCCATCGACAGGGAAACTGTTTTTT. This gives the protein CASSPSTGKLFF.

The chain employs TRBV11-1 and TRBJ2-3; tentatively, D is TRBD1 (6 bases). V lost 1 base and J lost 4, with 15 bases in between. In germline, CDR1 is SGHAT, CDR2 FQDESV (reference sequence). The CDR3 totals 16 residues. CDR3: CASSLEGGVGADTQYF. The CDR3 bases are TGTGCCAGCAGCTTAGAAGGGGGAGTCGGTGCAGATACGCAGTATTTT.

This clone appeared once. This chain uses TRBV5-1 with TRBJ1-2, with 9 bases matching TRBD1. CDR3 length: 14 amino acids. Losses at the gene ends were 4 bases for V and 4 bases for J; bases not matched to a gene: 5. Per the germline V gene, CDR1 is SGHRS and CDR2 is YFSETQ. CDR3 DNA sequence: TGCGCCAGCAGCACTCCGGGACAGGGCTATGGCTACACCTTC. This encodes CASSTPGQGYGYTF.

The rearrangement joins TRBV6-6 to TRBJ2-7, with TRBD1 matching 7 bases. The CDR3 covers 13 residues. V lost 6 bases, J lost 4 bases, and 6 bases stayed unmatched. CDR1 is MNHNY and CDR2 is SVGAGI in the germline V gene (reference sequence). In DNA form, the CDR3 reads TGTGCCAGCAGACGGGACAGCCAGTACGAGCAGTACTTC. The encoded protein is CASRRDSQYEQYF.

V is TRBV5-1 and J is TRBJ1-1, with TRBD1 matching 9 bases. CDR1 and CDR2 from the germline V gene are SGHRS and YFSETQ. With V trimmed by 3 bases and J by 3 bases, 12 bases remained unmatched. There are 17 residues in the CDR3. The chain's CDR3 is CASSYQTGGPGDTEAFF. CDR3 DNA sequence: TGCGCCAGCAGCTACCAAACAGGGGGCCCTGGGGACACTGAAGCTTTCTTT.

Concerning this clone: Other DNA sequences in the same sample also yield this CDR3. V gene TRBV5-1 combines with J gene TRBJ1-5; tentatively, D is TRBD1 (5 bases). V gave up 0 bases and J gave up 5 bases, with 6 bases separating them. The CDR3 covers 13 residues. Per germline, CDR1 SGHRS and CDR2 YFSETQ. CDR3 loop: CASSLAGDQPQHF. CDR3 sequence (DNA): TGCGCCAGCAGCTTGGCGGGGGATCAGCCCCAGCATTTT.

This clone has just a few counts. This chain joins TRBV30 and TRBJ1-2, with a weak D call TRBD1 (5 bases). CDR3 length: 17 amino acids. The V gene's germline CDR1 is GTSNPN and CDR2 SVGIG (reference sequence). The germline V and J ends were trimmed by 2 bases and 1 base, with 20 bases remaining between them. The CDR3 DNA sequence: TGTGCCTGGAGTACCTTTCGAGGTCAGGGCGGTAACTATGGCTACACCTTC. This translates into CAWSTFRGQGGNYGYTF.

The V and J genes are TRBV9 and TRBJ1-1, with 8 positions matching TRBD1. This CDR3 spans 14 amino acids. J lost 4 bases, V lost 4 bases, and 6 bases had no gene match. Per germline, CDR1 SGDLS and CDR2 YYNGEE. The CDR3: CASSTGGTGTEAFF. The CDR3 DNA reads TGTGCCAGCAGCACAGGGGGGACAGGCACTGAAGCTTTCTTT.

This clone turned up a few times. This chain joins TRBV6-6 and TRBJ2-7; 10 nucleotides agree with TRBD1. V dropped 6 bases and J dropped 0; count of bases not matched to a gene: 5. CDR3 length: 15 residues. Germline CDR1 reads MNHNY; CDR2 reads SVGAGI (reference sequence). The CDR3 DNA is TGTGCCAGCAGGAAGGGGACAGGGGACTCCTACGAGCAGTACTTC. Its protein product is CASRKGTGDSYEQYF.